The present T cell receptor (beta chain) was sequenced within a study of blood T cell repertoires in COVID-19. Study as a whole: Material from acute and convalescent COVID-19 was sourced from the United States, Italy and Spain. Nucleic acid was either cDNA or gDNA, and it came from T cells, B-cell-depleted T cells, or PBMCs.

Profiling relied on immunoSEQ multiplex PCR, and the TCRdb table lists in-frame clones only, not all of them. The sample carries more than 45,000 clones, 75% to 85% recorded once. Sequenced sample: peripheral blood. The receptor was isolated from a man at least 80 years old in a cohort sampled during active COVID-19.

This CDR3 reads CASSRNRDRNEKLFF. Written as DNA, the CDR3 is TGCGCCAGCAGCCGAAACCGGGACAGAAATGAAAAACTGTTTTTT. V gene TRBV4-1 combines with J gene TRBJ1-4; 7 nucleotides align to TRBD1. From germline, CDR1 is MGHRA and CDR2 YSYEKL. The CDR3 consists of 15 residues. The trim removed 4 bases at V and 5 bases at J, leaving 7 bases unmatched.